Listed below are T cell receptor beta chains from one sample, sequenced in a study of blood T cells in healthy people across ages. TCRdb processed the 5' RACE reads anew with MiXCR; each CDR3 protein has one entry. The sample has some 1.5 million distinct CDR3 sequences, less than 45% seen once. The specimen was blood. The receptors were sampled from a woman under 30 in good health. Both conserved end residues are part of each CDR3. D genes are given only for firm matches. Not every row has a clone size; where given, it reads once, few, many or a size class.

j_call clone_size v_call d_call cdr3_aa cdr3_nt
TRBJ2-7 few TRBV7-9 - CASSLKQNYEQYF TGTGCCAGCAGCTTGAAACAAAACTACGAGCAGTACTTC
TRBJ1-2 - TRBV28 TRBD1 CASSLEGGSDLYGYTF TGTGCCAGCAGTTTAGAAGGGGGCTCGGACCTTTATGGCTACACCTTC
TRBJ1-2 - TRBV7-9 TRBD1 CASSSLAGQGKIYGYTF TGTGCCAGCAGCTCCCTCGCGGGACAGGGAAAAATCTATGGCTACACCTTC
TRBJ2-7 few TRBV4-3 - CASSQARDTTYEQYF TGCGCCAGCAGCCAGGCCAGGGACACGACTTACGAGCAGTACTTC
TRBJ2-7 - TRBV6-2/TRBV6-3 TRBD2 CASSQRRLAGSHEQYF TGTGCCAGCAGTCAACGAAGGCTAGCGGGGTCCCACGAGCAGTACTTC
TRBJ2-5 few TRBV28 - CASGISVTQETQYF TGTGCCAGCGGAATTAGCGTGACTCAAGAGACCCAGTACTTC
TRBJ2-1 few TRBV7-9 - CASSLENRYNEQFF TGTGCCAGCAGCTTAGAGAACCGATACAATGAGCAGTTCTTC
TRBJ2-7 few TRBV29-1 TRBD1 CSVAPGTDLREQYF TGCAGCGTGGCCCCCGGGACAGACCTCCGCGAGCAGTACTTC
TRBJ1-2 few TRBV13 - CASSLQVYGYTF TGTGCCAGCAGCCTACAGGTATATGGCTACACCTTC
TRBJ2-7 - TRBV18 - CASSPPGLGGNEQYF TGTGCCAGCTCACCACCGGGTTTAGGAGGGAACGAGCAGTACTTC
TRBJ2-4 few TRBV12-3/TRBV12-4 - CASSLVQSTAKNIQYF TGTGCCAGCAGTTTAGTACAAAGTACAGCCAAAAACATTCAGTACTTC
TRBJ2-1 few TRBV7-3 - CASSLTIFPSSYNEQFF TGTGCCAGCAGCTTAACGATCTTCCCGAGCTCCTACAATGAGCAGTTCTTC
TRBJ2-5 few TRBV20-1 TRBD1 CSAKAGGETQYF TGCAGTGCTAAAGCAGGGGGAGAGACCCAGTACTTC
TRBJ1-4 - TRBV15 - CATSRDPEGDEKLFF TGTGCCACCAGCAGAGATCCCGAAGGGGATGAAAAACTGTTTTTT
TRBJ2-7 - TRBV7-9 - CASNSGTYEQYF TGTGCCAGCAACTCCGGGACCTACGAGCAGTACTTC
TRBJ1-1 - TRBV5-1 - CASSFVGAEAFF TGCGCCAGCAGCTTTGTCGGGGCTGAAGCTTTCTTT
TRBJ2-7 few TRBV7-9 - CASSLEYSSQDEQYF TGTGCCAGCAGCTTAGAGTATAGTAGCCAGGACGAGCAGTACTTC
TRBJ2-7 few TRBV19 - CASSHGTNLRYEQYF TGTGCCAGTAGTCACGGTACTAACCTCCGCTACGAGCAGTACTTC
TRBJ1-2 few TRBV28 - CASSLGKRQGYTF TGTGCCAGCAGTTTAGGGAAGAGGCAAGGCTACACCTTC
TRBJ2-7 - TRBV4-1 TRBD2 CASSQAWASGGSLSYEQYF TGCGCCAGCAGCCAAGCCTGGGCTAGCGGGGGGAGCCTCTCCTACGAGCAGTACTTC
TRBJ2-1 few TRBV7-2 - CASSFAPTPGSYNEQFF TGTGCCAGCAGCTTCGCCCCGACCCCGGGATCCTACAATGAGCAGTTCTTC
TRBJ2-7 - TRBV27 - CASSPPLGTNSYNEQYF TGTGCCAGCAGTCCCCCCCTCGGGACAAATTCCTACAATGAGCAGTACTTC
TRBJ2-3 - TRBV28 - CASSSLGRTDTQYF TGTGCCAGCAGTTCCCTCGGACGCACAGATACGCAGTATTTT
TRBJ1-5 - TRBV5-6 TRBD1 CASSLGSGGQLLQPQHF TGTGCCAGCAGCTTGGGGTCAGGGGGACAATTACTTCAGCCCCAGCATTTT
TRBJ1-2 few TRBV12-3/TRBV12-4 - CASSIGRGNGYTF TGTGCCAGCAGCATTGGCCGGGGCAATGGCTACACCTTC
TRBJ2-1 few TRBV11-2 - CASSLRGTISGEQFF TGTGCCAGCAGCTTGAGGGGGACTATTAGTGGTGAGCAGTTCTTC
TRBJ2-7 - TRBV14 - CASSQLERSPYEQYF TGTGCCAGCAGCCAATTAGAACGGAGCCCCTACGAGCAGTACTTC